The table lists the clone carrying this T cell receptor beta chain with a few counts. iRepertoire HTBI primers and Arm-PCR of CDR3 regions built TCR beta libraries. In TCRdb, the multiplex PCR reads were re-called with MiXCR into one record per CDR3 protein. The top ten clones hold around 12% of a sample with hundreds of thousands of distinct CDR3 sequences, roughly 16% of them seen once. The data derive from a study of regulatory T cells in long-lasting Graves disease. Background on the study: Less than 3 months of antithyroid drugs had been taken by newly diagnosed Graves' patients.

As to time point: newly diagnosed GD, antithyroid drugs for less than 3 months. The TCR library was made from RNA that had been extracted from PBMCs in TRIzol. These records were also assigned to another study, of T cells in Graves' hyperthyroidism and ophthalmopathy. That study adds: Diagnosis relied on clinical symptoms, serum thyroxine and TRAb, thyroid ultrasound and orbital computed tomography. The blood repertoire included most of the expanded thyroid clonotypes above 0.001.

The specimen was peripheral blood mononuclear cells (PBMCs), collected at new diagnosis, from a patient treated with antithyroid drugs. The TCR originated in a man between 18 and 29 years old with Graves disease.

CDR3 bases: TGCGCCAGCAGCTTGGAAGGGGACAGGGATGGCCTCTCTGGAAACACCATATATTTT. Protein: CASSLEGDRDGLSGNTIYF. The V gene is TRBV5-1, the J gene TRBJ1-3; 9 bases match TRBD1. The germline V gene encodes CDR1 SGHRS and CDR2 YFSETQ. The trim removed 0 bases at V and 0 bases at J, leaving 10 bases unmatched. The CDR3 length is 19 residues.